This T cell receptor (beta chain) derives from a study of blood T cell repertoires in COVID-19. About the research overall: Acute and convalescent COVID-19 specimens originated in the United States, Italy and Spain. T cells, B-cell-depleted T cells, or PBMCs supplied cDNA or gDNA.

The CDR3 spans 16 residues. The germline gives CDR1 SGHNT, CDR2 YYREEE (reference sequence). The V and J ends lost 0 bases and 3 bases, in that order; junction bases with no gene match: 1. Those who participated ranged in age from 18 to 89 years and resided in some 24 US areas. The recovered donors of Cohort 3 showed two negative PCRs, clearance, or symptom resolution. This table comes from immunoSEQ multiplex PCR, and its TCRdb copy is limited to in-frame clones, with some not included. The sample yields around 300,000 clones, approximately 88% seen once. This sequence was found in a man aged 30 to 45 who had recovered from COVID-19. V usage is TRBV5-4 and J usage is TRBJ2-3; TRBD2 matches 13 bases. Material: PBMCs or T cells enriched from blood (not recorded which). The CDR3 bases are TGTGCCAGCAGCTTGGGACTAGCGGGGGGAACAGATACGCAGTATTTT. Amino acid sequence: CASSLGLAGGTDTQYF.